This T cell receptor (beta chain) is from a study of cytomegalovirus exposure and HLA in healthy donors. Regarding the study as a whole: Beyond CMV serostatus, there was no information to go on about immune exposure. Presence/absence analyses treated sequencing depth as roughly uniform across donors.

A multiplex PCR was run with 60 Vbeta primers and 13 Jbeta primers. TCRdb's table, derived via immunoSEQ multiplex PCR, lists solely in-frame clones and lacks some. The sample has 200,000 to 250,000 clones; about 70% are singletons. About this clone itself: What it recognizes is unknown.

The CDR3 consists of 15 residues. Germline CDR1 SGDLS, CDR2 YYNGEE. The germline V and J ends were trimmed by 3 bases and 7 bases, with 16 bases remaining between them. Material: PBMCs. The chain carries TRBV9 and TRBJ2-2; the D gene is possibly TRBD2 (6 bases). The receptor was derived from a middle-aged man in good health and CMV-seropositive. The CDR3 loop reads CASSAVRGIGGELFF. CDR3 sequence (DNA): TGTGCCAGCAGCGCAGTTCGGGGGATCGGCGGGGAGCTGTTTTTT.